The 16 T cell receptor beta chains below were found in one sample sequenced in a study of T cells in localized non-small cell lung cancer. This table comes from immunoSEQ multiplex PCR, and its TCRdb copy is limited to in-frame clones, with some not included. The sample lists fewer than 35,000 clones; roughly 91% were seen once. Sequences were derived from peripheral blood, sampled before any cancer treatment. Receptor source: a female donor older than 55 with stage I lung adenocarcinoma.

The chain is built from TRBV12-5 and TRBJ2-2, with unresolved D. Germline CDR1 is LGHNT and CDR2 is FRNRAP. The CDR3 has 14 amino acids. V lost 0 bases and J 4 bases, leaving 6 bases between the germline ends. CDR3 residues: CASGLVPATGELFF. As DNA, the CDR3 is TGTGCTAGTGGTTTGGTACCGGCCACCGGGGAGCTGTTTTTT.

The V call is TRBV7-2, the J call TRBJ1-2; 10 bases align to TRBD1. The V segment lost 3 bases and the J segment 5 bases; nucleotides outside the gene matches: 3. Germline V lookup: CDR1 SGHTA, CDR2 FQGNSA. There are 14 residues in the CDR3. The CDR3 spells CASSFGQGDYGYTF. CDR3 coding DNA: TGTGCCAGCAGCTTTGGACAGGGGGATTATGGCTACACCTTC.

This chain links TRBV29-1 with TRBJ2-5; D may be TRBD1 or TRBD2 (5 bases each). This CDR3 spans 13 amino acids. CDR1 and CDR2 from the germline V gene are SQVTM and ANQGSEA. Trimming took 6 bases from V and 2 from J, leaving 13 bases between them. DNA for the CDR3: TGCAGCGTCACCTCCGGGACGCAAGAGACCCAGTACTTC. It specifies CSVTSGTQETQYF.

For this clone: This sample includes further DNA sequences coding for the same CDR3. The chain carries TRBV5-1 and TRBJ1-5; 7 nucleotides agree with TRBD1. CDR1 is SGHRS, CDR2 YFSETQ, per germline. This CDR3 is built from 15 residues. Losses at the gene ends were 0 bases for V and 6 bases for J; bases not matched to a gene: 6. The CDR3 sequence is CASSLGQGVGQPQHF. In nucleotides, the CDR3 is TGCGCCAGCAGCTTGGGTCAGGGGGTGGGTCAGCCCCAGCATTTT.

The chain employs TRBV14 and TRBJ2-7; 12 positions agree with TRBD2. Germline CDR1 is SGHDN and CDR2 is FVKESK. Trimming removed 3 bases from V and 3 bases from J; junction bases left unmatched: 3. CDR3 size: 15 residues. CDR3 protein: CASSHGLAGNYEQYF. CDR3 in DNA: TGTGCCAGCAGCCATGGACTAGCGGGAAACTACGAGCAGTACTTC.

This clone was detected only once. CDR3 in amino acids: CASSLVAGEGEQYF. The CDR3 nucleotides are TGTGCCAGCAGCTTGGTAGCGGGAGAGGGGGAGCAGTACTTC. This sequence joins TRBV5-4 and TRBJ2-7; 9 bases line up with TRBD2. Germline-derived CDR1 and CDR2 are SGHNT and YYREEE (reference sequence). The ends lost 0 bases at V and 7 bases at J; junction bases unmatched: 5. The CDR3 runs 14 residues.

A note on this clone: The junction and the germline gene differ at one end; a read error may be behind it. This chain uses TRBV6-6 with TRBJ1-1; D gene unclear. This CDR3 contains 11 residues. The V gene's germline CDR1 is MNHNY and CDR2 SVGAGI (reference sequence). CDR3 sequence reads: CASSYGERENF. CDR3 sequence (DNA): TGTGCCAGCAGTTACGGGGAAAGAGAGAACTTT.

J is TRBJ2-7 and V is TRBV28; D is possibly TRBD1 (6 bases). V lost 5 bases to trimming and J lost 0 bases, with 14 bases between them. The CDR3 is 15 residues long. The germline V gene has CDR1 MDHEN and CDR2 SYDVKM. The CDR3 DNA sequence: TGTGCCAGCAGTCAAACAGGGATTAGCTCCTACGAGCAGTACTTC. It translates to CASSQTGISSYEQYF.

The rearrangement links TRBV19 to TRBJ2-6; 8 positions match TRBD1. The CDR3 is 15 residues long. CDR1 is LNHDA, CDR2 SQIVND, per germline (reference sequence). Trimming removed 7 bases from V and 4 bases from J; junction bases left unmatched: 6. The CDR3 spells CASMTTGAGANVLTF. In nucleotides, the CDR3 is TGTGCCAGTATGACGACAGGGGCCGGGGCCAACGTCCTGACTTTC.

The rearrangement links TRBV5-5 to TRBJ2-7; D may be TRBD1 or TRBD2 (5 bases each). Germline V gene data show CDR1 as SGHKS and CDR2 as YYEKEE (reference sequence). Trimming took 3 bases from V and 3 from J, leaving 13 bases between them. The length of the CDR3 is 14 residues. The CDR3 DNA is TGTGCCAGCAGCTGGGCCCTGGGGGACTACGAGCAGTACTTC. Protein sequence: CASSWALGDYEQYF.

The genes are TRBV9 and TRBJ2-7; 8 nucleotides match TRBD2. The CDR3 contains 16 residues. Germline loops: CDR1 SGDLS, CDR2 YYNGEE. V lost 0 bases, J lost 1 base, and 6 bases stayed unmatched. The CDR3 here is CASSVGSGKYSYEQYF. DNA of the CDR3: TGTGCCAGCAGCGTAGGTAGCGGGAAATATTCCTACGAGCAGTACTTC.

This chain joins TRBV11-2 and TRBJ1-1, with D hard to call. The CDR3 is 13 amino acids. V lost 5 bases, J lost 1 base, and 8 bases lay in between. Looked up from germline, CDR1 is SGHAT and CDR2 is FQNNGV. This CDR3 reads CASSVQPNTEAFF. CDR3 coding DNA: TGTGCCAGCAGCGTACAGCCGAACACTGAAGCTTTCTTT.

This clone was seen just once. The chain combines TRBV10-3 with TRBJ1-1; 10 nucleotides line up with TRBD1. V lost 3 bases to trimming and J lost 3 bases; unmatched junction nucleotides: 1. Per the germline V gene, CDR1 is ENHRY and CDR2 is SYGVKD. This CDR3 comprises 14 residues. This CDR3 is CAISEGTGDTEAFF. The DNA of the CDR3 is TGTGCCATCAGTGAAGGGACAGGGGACACTGAAGCTTTCTTT.

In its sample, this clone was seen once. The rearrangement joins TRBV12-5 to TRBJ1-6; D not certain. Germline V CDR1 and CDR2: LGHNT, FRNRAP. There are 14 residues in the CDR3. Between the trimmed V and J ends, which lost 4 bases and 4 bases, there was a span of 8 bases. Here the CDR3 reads CASGYEIYNSPLHF. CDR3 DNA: TGTGCTAGTGGTTACGAGATTTATAATTCACCCCTCCACTTT.

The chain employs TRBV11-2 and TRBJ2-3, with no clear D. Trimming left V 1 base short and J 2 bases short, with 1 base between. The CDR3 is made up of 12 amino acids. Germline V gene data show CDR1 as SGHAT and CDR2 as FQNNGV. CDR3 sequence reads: CASSLVTDTQYF. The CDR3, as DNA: TGTGCCAGCAGCTTAGTCACAGATACGCAGTATTTT. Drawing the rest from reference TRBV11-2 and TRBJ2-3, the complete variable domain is EAGVAQSPRYKIIEKRQSVAFWCNPISGHATLYWYQQILGQGPKLLIQFQNNGVVDDSQLPKDRFSAERLKGVDSTLKIQPAKLEDSAVYLCASSLVTDTQYFGPGTRLTVL.

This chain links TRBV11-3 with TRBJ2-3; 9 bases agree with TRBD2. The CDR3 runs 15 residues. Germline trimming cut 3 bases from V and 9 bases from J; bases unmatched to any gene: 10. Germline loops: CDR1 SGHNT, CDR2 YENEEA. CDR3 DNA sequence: TGTGCCAGCAGCTTGATAGTAGCGGGAGTGGGGACGCAGTATTTT. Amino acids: CASSLIVAGVGTQYF. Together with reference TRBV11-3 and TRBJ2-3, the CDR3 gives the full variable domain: EAGVVQSPRYKIIEKKQPVAFWCNPISGHNTLYWYLQNLGQGPELLIRYENEEAVDDSQLPKDRFSAERLKGVDSTLKIQPAELGDSAVYLCASSLIVAGVGTQYFGPGTRLTVL.